Shown below are 5 T cell receptor beta chains from a single sample sequenced in a study of monozygotic twins with inflammatory bowel disease (dated by TCRdb to between 2017 and 2020). Library preparation employed 5' RACE. TCRdb shows the sequencer as Illumina HiSeq 2500. TCRdb reprocessed the sequencing reads and holds a single record per CDR3 protein sequence, with no DNA. This sample's table contains around 190,000 distinct CDR3 sequences. Of the sample, 1.6% falls within the top ten clones. The sequenced material came from blood. These TCRs come from a human donor with ulcerative colitis or Crohn's disease, or a healthy co-twin of an affected twin (not recorded which).

The chain carries TRBV2 and TRBJ2-2; no DNA is available, so the TRBD2 call from TCRdb remains unchecked. There are 14 residues in the CDR3. The germline gives CDR1 SNHLY, CDR2 FYNNEI. The CDR3 here is CASSEWTLTGELFF.

The chain employs TRBV5-1 and TRBJ1-4. The CDR3 covers 19 residues. Germline CDR1 and CDR2: SGHRS and YFSETQ. The CDR3 is CASSYKPGPAPSSNEKLFF.

The rearrangement uses TRBV4-1 and TRBJ1-3. In germline, CDR1 is MGHRA, CDR2 YSYEKL. The length of the CDR3 is 18 residues. The CDR3 is CASSQIDLGLRAGNTIYF.

The CDR3 sequence: CASRGTVRAGELFF. This chain uses TRBV3-1 with TRBJ2-2; TCRdb designates TRBD1, a call that cannot be tested without DNA. This CDR3 has 14 amino acids. CDR1 LGHDT and CDR2 YNNKEL come from the germline V gene (reference sequence).

The V call is TRBV3-1, the J call TRBJ2-4; the TRBD1 assignment by TCRdb is unverifiable without DNA. The CDR3 totals 17 residues. CDR1 and CDR2 (germline): LGHDT, YNNKEL (reference sequence). Here the CDR3 reads CASSQGRGPLRGNIQYF.